The next 5 T cell receptor beta chains were all read from a single sample in a study of T cell repertoires in cytomegalovirus infection. TCRdb redid the calling of the reads with MiXCR, one entry per CDR3 protein. The sample records just under 550,000 distinct CDR3 sequences, less than 30% being singletons. Sequencing was performed on PBMCs. The receptors originated from a human donor in good health (CMV status not recorded). Some clones in this sample may be carry-over from other donors' samples.

The V and J genes are TRBV12-3 or TRBV12-4 and TRBJ2-1; 11 nucleotides agree with TRBD2. Germline trimming cut 5 bases from V and 3 bases from J; bases unmatched to any gene: 12. The CDR3 runs to 18 residues. The CDR3 coding sequence is TGTGCCAGCAGTCGACGACTAGCGGGGATACGCAACTACAATGAGCAGTTCTTC. Its translation is CASSRRLAGIRNYNEQFF.

The chain recombines TRBV12-3 or TRBV12-4 with TRBJ1-1; possible D gene TRBD1, 5 bases. Trimming stripped 5 bases from V and 1 base from J, with 14 bases between. The CDR3 extends over 15 amino acids. The CDR3 reads CASSPGGTGNTEAFF. In DNA, the CDR3 is TGTGCCAGCAGTCCCGGGGGGACGGGGAACACTGAAGCTTTCTTT.

This clonotype has only a few counts. This rearrangement joins TRBV5-6 to TRBJ2-7; no firm D call. The germline CDR1 and CDR2 sequences are SGHDT and YYEEEE. The CDR3 has 11 residues. V lost 4 bases, J lost 4 bases, and 6 bases lay in between. The CDR3 loop is CASSRAYEQYF. CDR3 DNA: TGTGCCAGCAGCCGGGCGTACGAGCAGTACTTC.

This rearrangement joins TRBV19 to TRBJ1-2, with a possible D match to TRBD1 (5 bases). The CDR3 sequence is 13 residues long. V was trimmed by 3 bases and J by 8 bases, leaving 13 bases between them. The germline V gene has CDR1 LNHDA and CDR2 SQIVND (reference sequence). CDR3 region: CASSMERGRGYTF. CDR3 nucleotides: TGTGCCAGTAGTATGGAGAGGGGACGGGGCTACACCTTC.

This chain joins TRBV5-1 and TRBJ2-1, with 12 nucleotides matching TRBD2. CDR1 and CDR2 (germline): SGHRS, YFSETQ. The length of the CDR3 is 17 residues. V lost 1 base, J lost 6 bases, and 8 bases stayed unmatched. The CDR3 sequence: CASSLTSGRPSPNEQFF. CDR3 in DNA: TGCGCCAGCAGCTTGACTAGCGGGAGGCCTAGCCCCAATGAGCAGTTCTTC.